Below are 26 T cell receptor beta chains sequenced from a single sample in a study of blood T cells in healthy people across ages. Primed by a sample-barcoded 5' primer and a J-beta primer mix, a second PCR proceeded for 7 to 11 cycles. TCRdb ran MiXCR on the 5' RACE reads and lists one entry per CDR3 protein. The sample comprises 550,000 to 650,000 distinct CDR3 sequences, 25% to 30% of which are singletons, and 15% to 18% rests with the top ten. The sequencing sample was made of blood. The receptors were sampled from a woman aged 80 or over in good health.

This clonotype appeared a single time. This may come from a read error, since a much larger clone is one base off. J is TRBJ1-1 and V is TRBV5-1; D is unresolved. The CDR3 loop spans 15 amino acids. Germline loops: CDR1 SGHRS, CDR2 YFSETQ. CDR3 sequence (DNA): TGCGCCAGCAGCTTAGAAACGGGAGCGAACACTGTAGCTTTCTTT. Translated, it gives CASSLETGANTVAFF.

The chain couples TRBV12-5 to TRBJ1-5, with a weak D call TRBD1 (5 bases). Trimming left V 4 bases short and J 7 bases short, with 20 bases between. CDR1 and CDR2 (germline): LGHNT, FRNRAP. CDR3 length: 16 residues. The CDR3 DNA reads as TGTGCTAGTGGTTCCCCCGCCTCGGGGCGAAGCCAGCCCCAGCATTTT. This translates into CASGSPASGRSQPQHF. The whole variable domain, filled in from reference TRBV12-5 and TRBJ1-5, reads DARVTQTPRHKVTEMGQEVTMRCQPILGHNTVFWYRQTMMQGLELLAYFRNRAPLDDSGMPKDRFSAEMPDATLATLKIQPSEPRDSAVYFCASGSPASGRSQPQHFGDGTRLSIL.

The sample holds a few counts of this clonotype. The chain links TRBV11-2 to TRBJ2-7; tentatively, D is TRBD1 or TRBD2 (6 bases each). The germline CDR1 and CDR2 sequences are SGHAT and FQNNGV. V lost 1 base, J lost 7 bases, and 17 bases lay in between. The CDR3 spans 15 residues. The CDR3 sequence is CASSLVASGAREQYF. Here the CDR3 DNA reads TGTGCCAGCAGCTTAGTCGCGTCGGGGGCGAGGGAGCAGTACTTC.

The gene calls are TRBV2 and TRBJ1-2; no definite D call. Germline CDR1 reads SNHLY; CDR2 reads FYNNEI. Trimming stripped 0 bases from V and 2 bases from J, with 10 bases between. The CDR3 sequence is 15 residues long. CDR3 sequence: CASSEALGINYGYTF. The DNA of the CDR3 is TGTGCCAGCAGTGAAGCGCTCGGGATCAACTATGGCTACACCTTC.

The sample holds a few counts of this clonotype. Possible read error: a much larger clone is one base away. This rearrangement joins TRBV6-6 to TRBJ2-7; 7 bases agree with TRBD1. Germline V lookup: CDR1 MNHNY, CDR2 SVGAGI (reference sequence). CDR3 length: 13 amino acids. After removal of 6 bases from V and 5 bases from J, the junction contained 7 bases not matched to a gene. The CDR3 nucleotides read TGTGCCAGCAGCTCCCACAGGGGCCACGAGCAGTACTTC. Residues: CASSSHRGHEQYF.

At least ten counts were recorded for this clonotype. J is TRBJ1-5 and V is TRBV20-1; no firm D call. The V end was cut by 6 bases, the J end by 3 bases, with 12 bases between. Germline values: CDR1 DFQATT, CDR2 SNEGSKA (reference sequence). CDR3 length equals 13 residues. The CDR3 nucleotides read TGCAGTGCCAATGACAATCCCAATCAGCCCCAGCATTTT. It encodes CSANDNPNQPQHF.

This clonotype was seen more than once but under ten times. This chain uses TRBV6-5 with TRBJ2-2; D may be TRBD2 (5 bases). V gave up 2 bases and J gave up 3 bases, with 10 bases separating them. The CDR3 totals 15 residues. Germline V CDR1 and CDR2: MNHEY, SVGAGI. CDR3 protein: CASSYGRVDTGELFF. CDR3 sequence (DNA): TGTGCCAGCAGTTACGGGCGGGTTGACACCGGGGAGCTGTTTTTT.

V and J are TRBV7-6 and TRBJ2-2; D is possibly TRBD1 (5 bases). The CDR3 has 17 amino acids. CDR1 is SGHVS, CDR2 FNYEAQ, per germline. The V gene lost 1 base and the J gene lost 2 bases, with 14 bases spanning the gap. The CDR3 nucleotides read TGTGCCAGCAGCTTAGTCGCTGTGGGGCCCAACACCGGGGAGCTGTTTTTT. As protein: CASSLVAVGPNTGELFF.

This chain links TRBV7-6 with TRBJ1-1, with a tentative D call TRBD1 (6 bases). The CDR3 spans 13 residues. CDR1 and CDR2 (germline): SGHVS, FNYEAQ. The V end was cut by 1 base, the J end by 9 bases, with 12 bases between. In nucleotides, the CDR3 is TGTGCCAGCAGCTTAGATGTCCGGGACAAAGCTTTCTTT. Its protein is CASSLDVRDKAFF.

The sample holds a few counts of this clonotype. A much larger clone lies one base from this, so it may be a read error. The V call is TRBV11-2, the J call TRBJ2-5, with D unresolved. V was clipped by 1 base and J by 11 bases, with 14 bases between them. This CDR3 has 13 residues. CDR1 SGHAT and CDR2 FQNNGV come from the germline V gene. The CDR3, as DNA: TGTGCCAGCAGCTTAGCCGCCATGGGTGAGCAGTACTTC. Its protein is CASSLAAMGEQYF.

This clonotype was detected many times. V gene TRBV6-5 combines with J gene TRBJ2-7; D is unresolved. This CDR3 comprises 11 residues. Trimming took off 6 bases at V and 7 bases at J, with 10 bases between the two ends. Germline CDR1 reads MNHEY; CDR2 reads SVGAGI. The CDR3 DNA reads TGTGCCAGCAGCCAGGCCTCAGAGCAGTACTTC. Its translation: CASSQASEQYF.

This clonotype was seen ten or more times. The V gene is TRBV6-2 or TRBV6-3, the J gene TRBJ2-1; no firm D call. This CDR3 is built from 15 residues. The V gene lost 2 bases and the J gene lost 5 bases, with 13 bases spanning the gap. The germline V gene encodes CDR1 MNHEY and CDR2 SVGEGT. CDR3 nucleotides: TGTGCCAGCAGTTACCCACCCGGAGTCCACAATGAGCAGTTCTTC. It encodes CASSYPPGVHNEQFF.

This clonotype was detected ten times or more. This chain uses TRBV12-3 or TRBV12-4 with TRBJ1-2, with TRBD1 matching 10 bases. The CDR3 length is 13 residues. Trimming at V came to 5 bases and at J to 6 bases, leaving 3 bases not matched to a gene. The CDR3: CASSPGTGDGYTF. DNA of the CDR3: TGTGCCAGCAGTCCTGGGACAGGGGATGGCTACACCTTC.

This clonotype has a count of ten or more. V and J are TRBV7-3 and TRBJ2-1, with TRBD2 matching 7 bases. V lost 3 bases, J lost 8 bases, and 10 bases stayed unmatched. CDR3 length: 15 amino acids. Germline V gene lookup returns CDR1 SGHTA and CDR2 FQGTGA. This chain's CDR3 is CASSFRGGTLYEQFF. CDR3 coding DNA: TGTGCCAGCAGCTTTCGCGGGGGAACCCTTTATGAGCAGTTCTTC.

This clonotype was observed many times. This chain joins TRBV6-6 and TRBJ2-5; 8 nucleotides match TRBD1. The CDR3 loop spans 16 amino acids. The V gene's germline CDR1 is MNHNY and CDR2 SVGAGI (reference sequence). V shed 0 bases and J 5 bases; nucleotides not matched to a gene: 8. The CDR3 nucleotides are TGTGCCAGCAGTTACTCGGGACAGGCTAGATCGGAGACCCAGTACTTC. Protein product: CASSYSGQARSETQYF.

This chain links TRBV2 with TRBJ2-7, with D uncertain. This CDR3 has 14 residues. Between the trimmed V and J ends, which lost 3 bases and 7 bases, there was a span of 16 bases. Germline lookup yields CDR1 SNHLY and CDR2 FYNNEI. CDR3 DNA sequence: TGTGCCAGCAGTGAGTCGACCTCGACCGATGAGCAGTACTTC. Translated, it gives CASSESTSTDEQYF.

CDR3 loop: CAWSWMVGEGYTF. In DNA, the CDR3 is TGTGCCTGGAGTTGGATGGTTGGGGAAGGCTACACCTTC. This chain links TRBV30 with TRBJ1-2, with unresolved D. V was pared by 2 bases and J by 8 bases, with 15 bases between. The CDR3 extends over 13 amino acids. From germline, CDR1 is GTSNPN and CDR2 SVGIG (reference sequence).

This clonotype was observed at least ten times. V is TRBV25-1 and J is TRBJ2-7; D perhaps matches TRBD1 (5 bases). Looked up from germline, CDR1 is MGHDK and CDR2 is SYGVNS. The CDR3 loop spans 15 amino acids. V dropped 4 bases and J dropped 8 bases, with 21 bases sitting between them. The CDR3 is CASSVPGDSNAKQYF. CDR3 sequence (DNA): TGTGCCAGCAGTGTTCCGGGCGACAGTAATGCTAAGCAGTACTTC.

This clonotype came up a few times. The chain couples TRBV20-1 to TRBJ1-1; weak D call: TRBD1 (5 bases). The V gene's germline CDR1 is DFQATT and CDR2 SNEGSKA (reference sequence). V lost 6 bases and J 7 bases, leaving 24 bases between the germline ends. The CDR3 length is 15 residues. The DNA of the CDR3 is TGCAGTGCCAGGCCCGTTGGCAGGGTGAAGGGTGAAGCTTTCTTT. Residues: CSARPVGRVKGEAFF.

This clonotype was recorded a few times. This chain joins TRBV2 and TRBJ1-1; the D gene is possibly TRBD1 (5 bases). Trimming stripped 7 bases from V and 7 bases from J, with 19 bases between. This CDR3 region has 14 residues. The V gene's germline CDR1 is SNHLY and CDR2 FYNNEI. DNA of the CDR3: TGTGCCAGCACTGTCGGGGCAGGGAGTGTTGAAGCTTTCTTT. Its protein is CASTVGAGSVEAFF.

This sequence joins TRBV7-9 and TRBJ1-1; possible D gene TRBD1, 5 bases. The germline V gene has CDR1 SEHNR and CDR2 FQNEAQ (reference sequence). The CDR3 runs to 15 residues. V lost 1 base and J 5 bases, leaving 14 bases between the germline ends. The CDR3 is CASSLDLGGRTEAFF. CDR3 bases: TGTGCCAGCAGCTTAGATCTGGGGGGACGAACTGAAGCTTTCTTT.

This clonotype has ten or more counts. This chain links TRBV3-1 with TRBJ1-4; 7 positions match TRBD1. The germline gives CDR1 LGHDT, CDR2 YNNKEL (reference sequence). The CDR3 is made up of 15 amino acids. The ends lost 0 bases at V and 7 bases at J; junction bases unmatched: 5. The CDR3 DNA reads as TGTGCCAGCAGCCAAGAGGACAGGCTCCGTGAAAAACTGTTTTTT. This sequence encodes CASSQEDRLREKLFF.

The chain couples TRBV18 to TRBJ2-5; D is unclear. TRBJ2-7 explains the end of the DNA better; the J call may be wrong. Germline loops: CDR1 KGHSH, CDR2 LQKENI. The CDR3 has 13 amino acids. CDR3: CASSPRIGYEQYF. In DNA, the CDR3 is TGTGCCAGCTCACCACGAATCGGCTACGAGCAGTACTTC.

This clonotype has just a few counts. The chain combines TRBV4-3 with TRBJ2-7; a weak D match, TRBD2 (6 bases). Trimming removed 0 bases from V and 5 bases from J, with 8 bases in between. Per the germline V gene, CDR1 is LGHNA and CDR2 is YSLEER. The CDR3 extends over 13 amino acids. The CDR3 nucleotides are TGCGCCAGCAGCCAAGAGGAGGGCAACGAGCAGTACTTC. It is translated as CASSQEEGNEQYF.

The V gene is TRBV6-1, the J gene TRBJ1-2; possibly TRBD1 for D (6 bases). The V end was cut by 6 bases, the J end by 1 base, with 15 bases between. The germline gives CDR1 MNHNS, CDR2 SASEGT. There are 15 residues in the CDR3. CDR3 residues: CASSLQGDRNYGYTF. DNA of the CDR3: TGTGCCAGCAGCTTACAGGGTGATCGTAACTATGGCTACACCTTC.

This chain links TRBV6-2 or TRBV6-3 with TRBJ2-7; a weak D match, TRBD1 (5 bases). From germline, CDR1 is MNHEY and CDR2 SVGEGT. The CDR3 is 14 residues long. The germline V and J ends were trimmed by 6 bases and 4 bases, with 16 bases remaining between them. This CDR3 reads CASSTGRPKYEQYF. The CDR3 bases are TGTGCCAGCAGCACAGGACGGCCTAAATACGAGCAGTACTTC.